These 16 T cell receptor beta chains were all obtained from the same sample, sequenced in a study of identical twins. TCRdb reprocessed the 5' RACE reads via MiXCR and lists one record per CDR3 protein. The sample has 510,000 or so distinct CDR3 sequences, roughly 15% seen once. The sample also formed part of further work on yellow fever vaccine responses in identical twins.

The specimen sequenced was CD4+ T cells sorted from blood. The receptors originated from a woman in her late teens or twenties in good health.

This clonotype was observed a few times. J is TRBJ2-3 and V is TRBV20-1, with 11 positions matching TRBD2. CDR3 length: 17 amino acids. V lost 1 base, J lost 3 bases, and 9 bases stayed unmatched. Germline V gene sequence: CDR1 DFQATT, CDR2 SNEGSKA (reference sequence). CDR3 residues: CSARASGGLGLTDTQYF. The CDR3 coding sequence is TGCAGTGCTAGAGCTAGCGGGGGGCTCGGGCTGACAGATACGCAGTATTTT.

This clonotype was observed a handful of times. The rearrangement links TRBV6-1 to TRBJ1-2; possible D gene TRBD1, 5 bases. Trimming took 6 bases from V and 2 from J, leaving 10 bases between them. The CDR3 sequence is 13 residues long. CDR1 and CDR2 from the germline V gene are MNHNS and SASEGT. CDR3 coding DNA: TGTGCCAGCAGACGGGACGGAAACTATGGCTACACCTTC. Residues: CASRRDGNYGYTF.

This sequence joins TRBV20-1 and TRBJ2-1, with D perhaps assigned TRBD1 or TRBD2 (6 bases each). The V gene lost 0 bases and the J gene lost 4 bases, with 13 bases spanning the gap. The CDR3 loop spans 15 amino acids. The germline V gene has CDR1 DFQATT and CDR2 SNEGSKA (reference sequence). CDR3 DNA sequence: TGCAGTGCTAGAGAGGAAACAGGGAGGTACAATGAGCAGTTCTTC. It yields the protein CSAREETGRYNEQFF.

The table lists this clonotype with many counts. J is TRBJ2-1 and V is TRBV5-1; possibly TRBD1 for D (5 bases). Germline CDR1 is SGHRS and CDR2 is YFSETQ. The CDR3 covers 16 residues. V lost 4 bases and J 9 bases, leaving 23 bases between the germline ends. Written as DNA, the CDR3 is TGCGCCAGCAGCGATACAGGACAACCGCCGTTAGGTGAGCAGTTCTTC. This encodes CASSDTGQPPLGEQFF.

This clonotype turned up a few times. The chain joins TRBV5-1 to TRBJ2-7; D is unresolved. V was trimmed by 4 bases and J by 4 bases, leaving 18 bases between them. Per the germline V gene, CDR1 is SGHRS and CDR2 is YFSETQ. The CDR3 has 15 residues. The CDR3 sequence: CASSTPGPLGYEQYF. DNA of the CDR3: TGCGCCAGCAGCACCCCCGGACCGCTCGGGTACGAGCAGTACTTC.

The chain employs TRBV12-3 or TRBV12-4 and TRBJ1-4; D is perhaps TRBD1 (5 bases). The CDR3 covers 15 residues. Trimming stripped 4 bases from V and 0 bases from J, with 9 bases between. CDR3 region: CASSSLRATNEKLFF. CDR3 bases: TGTGCCAGCAGTTCCCTCAGGGCAACTAATGAAAAACTGTTTTTT.

The rearrangement joins TRBV24-1 to TRBJ2-1, with TRBD2 matching 10 bases. With V trimmed by 9 bases and J by 9 bases, 4 bases remained unmatched. The CDR3 has 12 amino acids. From germline, CDR1 is KGHDR and CDR2 SFDVKD. The CDR3 reads CATRVAGGEQFF. The DNA of the CDR3 is TGTGCCACCCGGGTAGCGGGAGGTGAGCAGTTCTTC.

V gene TRBV21-1 combines with J gene TRBJ2-3; the D segment call TRBD2 is taken from the table without a DNA check. TRBV21-1 is designated a pseudogene. The CDR3 is 20 amino acids. CDR3 bases: TGTGCCAGCAGCAAGCCTATGGGACGGCCACGGAGGAATAGCACAGATACGCAGTATTTT. Translating it yields CASSKPMGRPRRNSTDTQYF.

Here the CDR3 DNA reads TGTGCCAGCAGGATTACTAGCGGGAGCAACAATGAGCAGTTCTTC. It is translated as CASRITSGSNNEQFF. The rearrangement joins TRBV6-5 to TRBJ2-1; TRBD2 matches 11 bases. Looked up from germline, CDR1 is MNHEY and CDR2 is SVGAGI. This CDR3 is built from 15 residues. The ends lost 6 bases at V and 5 bases at J; junction bases unmatched: 6.

This clonotype was detected many times. The rearrangement links TRBV29-1 to TRBJ2-3, with 11 bases identical to TRBD2. With 5 bases clipped from V and 6 bases from J, the junction kept 4 bases outside the gene matches. CDR3 length: 13 amino acids. The germline V gene has CDR1 SQVTM and CDR2 ANQGSEA. The DNA of the CDR3 is TGCAGCGTTCTTCTAGCGGGAGGTGATACGCAGTATTTT. It codes for CSVLLAGGDTQYF.

This clonotype was seen more than once but under ten times. The chain has TRBV3-1 and TRBJ2-5, with D possibly matching TRBD2 (6 bases). V lost 4 bases, J lost 7 bases, and 13 bases lay in between. Germline-derived CDR1 and CDR2 are LGHDT and YNNKEL (reference sequence). The CDR3 sequence is 13 residues long. The CDR3 here is CASSLGSGVTQYF. For the CDR3, the DNA is TGTGCCAGCAGCCTGGGGTCGGGGGTGACCCAGTACTTC.

This clonotype occurred a few times. The rearrangement joins TRBV7-3 to TRBJ2-3, with 12 bases identical to TRBD2. The CDR3 is 16 amino acids. V was pared by 4 bases and J by 4 bases, with 6 bases of the junction left unmatched. The germline V gene has CDR1 SGHTA and CDR2 FQGTGA. CDR3 loop: CASSSRLAGAPDTQYF. The CDR3 nucleotides are TGTGCCAGCAGCTCCCGACTAGCGGGAGCGCCAGATACGCAGTATTTT.

This clonotype showed up just a few times. This CDR3 reads CASSKDRNNEQFF. CDR3 nucleotide sequence: TGTGCCAGCAGTAAGGACAGAAACAATGAGCAGTTCTTC. The chain is built from TRBV11-2 and TRBJ2-1; TRBD1 is a possible D gene (6 bases). The germline gives CDR1 SGHAT, CDR2 FQNNGV. The germline V and J ends were trimmed by 6 bases and 5 bases, with 11 bases remaining between them. This CDR3 has 13 amino acids.

This chain connects TRBV4-1 to TRBJ2-1; perhaps TRBD1 as D (5 bases). Germline V CDR1 and CDR2: MGHRA, YSYEKL. CDR3 size: 15 residues. V lost 4 bases, J lost 7 bases, and 17 bases lay in between. The DNA of the CDR3 is TGCGCCAGCAGCCCTGACCCAGGGATTAGAAATGAGCAGTTCTTC. Translating it yields CASSPDPGIRNEQFF.

This clonotype was recorded a few times. The genes are TRBV20-1 and TRBJ2-5; 10 bases map to TRBD1. The V gene's germline CDR1 is DFQATT and CDR2 SNEGSKA (reference sequence). The CDR3 spans 15 residues. V was clipped by 0 bases and J by 2 bases; unmatched bases: 3. The CDR3 spells CSARDWDRGQETQYF. The CDR3 region has the DNA TGCAGTGCTAGAGATTGGGACAGGGGACAAGAGACCCAGTACTTC.

Remarks on this clonotype: This likely comes from a read error, as the CDR3 has no conserved phenylalanine or tryptophan at its end. No DNA is shown, since the ends of the CDR3 on it are uncertain; the CDR3 is the one TCRdb lists. This chain connects TRBV3-1 to TRBJ2-3; the D call of TRBD2 is as the table states it, not checked on the DNA. Germline V gene data show CDR1 as LGHDT and CDR2 as YNNKEL (reference sequence). The CDR3 length is 13 residues, termini included. The CDR3 loop is CASSPGLAGAPEV.